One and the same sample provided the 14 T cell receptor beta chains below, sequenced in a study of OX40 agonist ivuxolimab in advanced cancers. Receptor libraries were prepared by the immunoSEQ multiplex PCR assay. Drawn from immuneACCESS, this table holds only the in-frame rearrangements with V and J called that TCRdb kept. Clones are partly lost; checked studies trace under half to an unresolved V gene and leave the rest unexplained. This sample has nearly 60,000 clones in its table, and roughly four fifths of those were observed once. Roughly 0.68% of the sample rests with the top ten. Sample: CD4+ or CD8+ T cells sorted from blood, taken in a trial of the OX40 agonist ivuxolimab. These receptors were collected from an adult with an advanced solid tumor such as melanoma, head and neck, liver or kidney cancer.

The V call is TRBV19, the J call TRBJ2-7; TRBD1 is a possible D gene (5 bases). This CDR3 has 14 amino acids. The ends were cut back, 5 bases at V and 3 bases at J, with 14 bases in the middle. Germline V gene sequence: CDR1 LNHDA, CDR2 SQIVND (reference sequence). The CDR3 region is CASSGAAVHYEQYF. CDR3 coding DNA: TGTGCCAGTAGTGGGGCAGCCGTTCACTACGAGCAGTACTTC.

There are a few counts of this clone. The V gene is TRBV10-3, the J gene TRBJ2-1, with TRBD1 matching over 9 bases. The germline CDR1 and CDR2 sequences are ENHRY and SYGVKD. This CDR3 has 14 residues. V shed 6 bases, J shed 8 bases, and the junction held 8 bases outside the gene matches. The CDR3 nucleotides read TGTGCCATCAGGCCGGGACAGGGTGGCGATGAGCAGTTCTTC. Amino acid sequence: CAIRPGQGGDEQFF.

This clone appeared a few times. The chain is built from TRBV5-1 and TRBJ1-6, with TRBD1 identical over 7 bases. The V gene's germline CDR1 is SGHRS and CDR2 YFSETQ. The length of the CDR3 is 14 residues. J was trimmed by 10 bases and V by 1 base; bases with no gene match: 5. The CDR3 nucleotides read TGCGCCAGCAGCTTGTCAGGGGGGCAGTCACCCCTCCACTTT. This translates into CASSLSGGQSPLHF.

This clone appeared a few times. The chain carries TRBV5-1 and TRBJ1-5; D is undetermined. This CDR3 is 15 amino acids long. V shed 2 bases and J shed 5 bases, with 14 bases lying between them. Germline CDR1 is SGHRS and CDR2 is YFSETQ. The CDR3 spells CASSLYRSVDQPQHF. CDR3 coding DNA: TGCGCCAGCAGCTTATACCGATCGGTCGATCAGCCCCAGCATTTT.

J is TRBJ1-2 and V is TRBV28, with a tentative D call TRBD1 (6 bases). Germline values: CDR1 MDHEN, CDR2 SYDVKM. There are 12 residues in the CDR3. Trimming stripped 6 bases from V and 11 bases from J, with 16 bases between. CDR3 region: CASSLSQGRYTF. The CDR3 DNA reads TGTGCCAGCAGCCTCTCCCAGGGGAGGTACACCTTC.

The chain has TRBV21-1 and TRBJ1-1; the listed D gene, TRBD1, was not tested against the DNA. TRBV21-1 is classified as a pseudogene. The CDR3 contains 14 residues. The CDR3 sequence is CASSTTGRNTEAFF. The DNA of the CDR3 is TGTGCCAGCAGCACGACAGGGAGGAACACTGAAGCTTTCTTT.

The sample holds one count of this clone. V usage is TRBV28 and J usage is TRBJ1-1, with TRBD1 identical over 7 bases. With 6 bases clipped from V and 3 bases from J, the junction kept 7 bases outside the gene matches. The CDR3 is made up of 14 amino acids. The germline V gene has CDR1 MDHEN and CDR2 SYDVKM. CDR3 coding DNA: TGTGCCAGCAGGGTGACAGGGTTGGACACTGAAGCTTTCTTT. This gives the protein CASRVTGLDTEAFF.

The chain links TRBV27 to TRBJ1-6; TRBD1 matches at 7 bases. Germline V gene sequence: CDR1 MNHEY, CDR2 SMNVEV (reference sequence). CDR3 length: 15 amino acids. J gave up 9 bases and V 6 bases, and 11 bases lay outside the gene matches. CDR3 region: CASSSPGRGTSPLHF. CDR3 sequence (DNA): TGTGCCAGCAGCTCCCCGGGCAGGGGGACTTCACCCCTCCACTTT.

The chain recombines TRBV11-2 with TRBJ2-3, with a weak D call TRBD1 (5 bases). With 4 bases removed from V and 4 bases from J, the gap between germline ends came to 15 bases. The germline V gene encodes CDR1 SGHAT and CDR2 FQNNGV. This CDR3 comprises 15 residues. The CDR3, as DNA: TGTGCCAGCAGCTCCTATAGGGGCAGGGCAGATACGCAGTATTTT. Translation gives CASSSYRGRADTQYF.

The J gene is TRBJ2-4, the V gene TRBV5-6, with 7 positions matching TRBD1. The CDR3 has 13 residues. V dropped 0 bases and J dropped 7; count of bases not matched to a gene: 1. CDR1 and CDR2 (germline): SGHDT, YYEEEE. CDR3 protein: CASSLAGGNIQYF. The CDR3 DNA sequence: TGTGCCAGCAGCTTGGCAGGGGGTAACATTCAGTACTTC.

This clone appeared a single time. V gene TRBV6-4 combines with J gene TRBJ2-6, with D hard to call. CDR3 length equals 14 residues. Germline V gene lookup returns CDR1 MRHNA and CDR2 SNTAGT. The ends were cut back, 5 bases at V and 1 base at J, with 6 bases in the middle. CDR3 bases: TGTGCCAGCAGTACAGATTCTGGGGCCAACGTCCTGACTTTC. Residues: CASSTDSGANVLTF.

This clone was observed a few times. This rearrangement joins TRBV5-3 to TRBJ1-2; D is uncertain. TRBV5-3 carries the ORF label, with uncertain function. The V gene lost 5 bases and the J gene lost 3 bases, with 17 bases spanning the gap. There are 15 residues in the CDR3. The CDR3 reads CARRWDSPPDYGYTF. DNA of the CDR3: TGTGCCAGAAGGTGGGATTCCCCCCCTGACTATGGCTACACCTTC.

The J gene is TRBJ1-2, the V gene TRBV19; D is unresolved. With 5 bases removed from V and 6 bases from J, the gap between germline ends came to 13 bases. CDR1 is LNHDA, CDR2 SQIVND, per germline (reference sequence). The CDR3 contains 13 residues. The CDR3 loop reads CASSFTTGNGYTF. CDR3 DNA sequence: TGTGCCAGTAGTTTCACTACCGGAAATGGCTACACCTTC.

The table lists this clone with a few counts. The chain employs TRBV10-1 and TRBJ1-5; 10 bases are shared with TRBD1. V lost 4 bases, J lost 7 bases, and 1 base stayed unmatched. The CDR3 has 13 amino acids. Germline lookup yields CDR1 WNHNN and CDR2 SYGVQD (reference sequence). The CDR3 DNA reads TGCGCCAGCAGTGCGGGACAGGGGCAGCCCCAGCATTTT. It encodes CASSAGQGQPQHF.